A single sample is the source of the 28 T cell receptor beta chains below, sequenced in a study of blood T cell repertoires in COVID-19 (dated by TCRdb to 2018 to 2020). Library generation was performed with the immunoSEQ multiplex PCR assay. TCRdb retrieved this table from immuneACCESS and kept in-frame rearrangements only. Not all clones are present; in checked studies, unresolved V genes account for under half, and no reason is known for the remainder. For this sample the table gives 100,000 to 150,000 clones, of which approximately 85% were detected only once. Approximately 18% of the sample rests with the top ten. The sequenced sample consisted of peripheral blood. The source is a man aged 25-45 years with COVID-19, enrolled during active disease.

This clone was seen just once. The chain carries TRBV2 and TRBJ1-2, with D possibly TRBD1 on 5 matching bases. V dropped 1 base and J dropped 4 bases, with 7 bases sitting between them. CDR1 is SNHLY, CDR2 FYNNEI, per germline. The CDR3 loop spans 13 amino acids. The CDR3 protein is CASSEGQSYGYTF. The CDR3 DNA sequence: TGTGCCAGCAGTGAAGGACAGAGCTATGGCTACACCTTC. The full variable domain, completed using reference TRBV2 and TRBJ1-2, is EPEVTQTPSHQVTQMGQEVILRCVPISNHLYFYWYRQILGQKVEFLVSFYNNEISEKSEIFDDQFSVERPDGSNFTLKIRSTKLEDSAMYFCASSEGQSYGYTFGSGTRLTVV.

This chain connects TRBV7-8 to TRBJ1-2; D uncertain. Trimming stripped 2 bases from V and 8 bases from J, with 12 bases between. The CDR3 runs to 13 residues. Germline V gene lookup returns CDR1 SGHVS and CDR2 FQNEAQ. CDR3 protein: CASSLNPLVGYTF. CDR3 nucleotides: TGTGCCAGCAGCTTAAATCCCCTTGTAGGCTACACCTTC. The full variable domain, in which reference TRBV7-8 and TRBJ1-2 provide the parts outside the CDR3, is GAGVSQSPRYKVAKRGQDVALRCDPISGHVSLFWYQQALGQGPEFLTYFQNEAQLDKSGLPSDRFFAERPEGSVSTLKIQRTQQEDSAVYLCASSLNPLVGYTFGSGTRLTVV.

The rearrangement joins TRBV28 to TRBJ1-6; 8 bases are shared with TRBD1. CDR3 length: 17 residues. The germline gives CDR1 MDHEN, CDR2 SYDVKM. V was clipped by 6 bases and J by 4 bases; unmatched bases: 11. This chain's CDR3 is CASSPSSTGAYNSPLHF. DNA for the CDR3: TGTGCCAGCAGCCCTTCTTCGACAGGGGCGTATAATTCACCCCTCCACTTT.

V gene TRBV4-1 combines with J gene TRBJ2-3, with TRBD1 matching 11 bases. This CDR3 has 16 residues. V was clipped by 1 base and J by 6 bases; unmatched bases: 6. Germline values: CDR1 MGHRA, CDR2 YSYEKL. The DNA for the CDR3 is TGCGCCAGCAGCCAAGTTCCGGGACAGGGGGGGGATACGCAGTATTTT. Translating gives CASSQVPGQGGDTQYF.

This clone was counted a few times. This rearrangement joins TRBV5-6 to TRBJ1-1; D may be TRBD1 (5 bases). Trimming took off 4 bases at V and 4 bases at J, with 17 bases between the two ends. The CDR3 totals 15 residues. The germline V gene has CDR1 SGHDT and CDR2 YYEEEE. The CDR3 nucleotides are TGTGCCAGCAGCGACAGAATCAGGGTGAGCACTGAAGCTTTCTTT. Translated: CASSDRIRVSTEAFF.

This clone was recorded once. The J gene is TRBJ2-5, the V gene TRBV5-1; TRBD2 aligns across 7 bases. The germline V gene encodes CDR1 SGHRS and CDR2 YFSETQ. The CDR3 covers 18 residues. V shed 0 bases, J shed 7 bases, and the junction held 18 bases outside the gene matches. The CDR3 spells CASSLAFNTGGPGRTQYF. The CDR3 coding sequence is TGCGCCAGCAGCTTGGCCTTTAATACGGGGGGACCAGGACGGACCCAGTACTTC. Combining the CDR3 with reference TRBV5-1 and TRBJ2-5 gives the whole variable domain KAGVTQTPRYLIKTRGQQVTLSCSPISGHRSVSWYQQTPGQGLQFLFEYFSETQRNKGNFPGRFSGRQFSNSRSEMNVSTLELGDSALYLCASSLAFNTGGPGRTQYFGPGTRLLVL.

This clone was counted once. The chain carries TRBV4-1 and TRBJ2-3; 9 nucleotides line up with TRBD2. V was pared by 2 bases and J by 0 bases, with 12 bases of the junction left unmatched. CDR3 size: 19 residues. The V gene's germline CDR1 is MGHRA and CDR2 YSYEKL. The chain's CDR3 is CASSQRPGLADLSTDTQYF. The CDR3 coding sequence is TGCGCCAGCAGCCAACGGCCGGGACTAGCAGACCTTAGCACAGATACGCAGTATTTT.

The chain carries TRBV11-3 and TRBJ2-2; 10 bases match TRBD1. The germline V gene has CDR1 SGHNT and CDR2 YENEEA. The V segment lost 4 bases and the J segment 3 bases; nucleotides outside the gene matches: 5. This CDR3 has 16 residues. This CDR3 reads CASSSWTGGDTGELFF. The CDR3 DNA reads TGTGCCAGCAGCTCATGGACAGGGGGAGACACCGGGGAGCTGTTTTTT.

The rearrangement joins TRBV7-2 to TRBJ2-7; 10 positions match TRBD2. Germline loops: CDR1 SGHTA, CDR2 FQGNSA. This CDR3 is 16 amino acids long. The J segment lost 2 bases and the V segment lost 3 bases, leaving 7 bases of the junction unmatched. The CDR3 is CASSLRAGGNTYEQYF. CDR3 coding DNA: TGTGCCAGCAGCTTGCGAGCGGGGGGGAATACCTACGAGCAGTACTTC.

V usage is TRBV6-5 and J usage is TRBJ1-4; 7 nucleotides line up with TRBD1. This CDR3 is 12 amino acids long. V lost 7 bases to trimming and J lost 10 bases; unmatched junction nucleotides: 6. Germline CDR1 is MNHEY and CDR2 is SVGAGI. CDR3 in DNA: TGTGCCAGCACACGTCAGGGGGGAAAACTGTTTTTT. Translated: CASTRQGGKLFF.

In this sample, this clone turned up a few times. CDR3 coding DNA: TGTGCCAGCTCAGACGAGTGGCAGGGAGGGAACACTGAAGCTTTCTTT. As protein: CASSDEWQGGNTEAFF. The V and J genes are TRBV18 and TRBJ1-1; possibly TRBD1 for D (5 bases). CDR1 is KGHSH, CDR2 LQKENI, per germline. V was cut by 5 bases and J by 1 base, with 17 bases left in between. The CDR3 is made up of 16 amino acids. The full variable domain, completed using reference TRBV18 and TRBJ1-1, is NAGVMQNPRHLVRRRGQEARLRCSPMKGHSHVYWYRQLPEEGLKFMVYLQKENIIDESGMPKERFSAEFPKEGPSILRIQQVVRGDSAAYFCASSDEWQGGNTEAFFGQGTRLTVV.

Only a few counts were recorded for this clone. The chain carries TRBV30 and TRBJ1-5, with D possibly matching TRBD1 (5 bases). The CDR3 loop spans 13 amino acids. V was clipped by 0 bases and J by 5 bases, with 8 bases between them. CDR1 is GTSNPN, CDR2 SVGIG, per germline (reference sequence). The chain's CDR3 is CAWSVGADQPQHF. The DNA of the CDR3 is TGTGCCTGGAGTGTAGGGGCGGATCAGCCCCAGCATTTT.

The chain has TRBV29-1 and TRBJ1-2; tentative D call: TRBD1 (5 bases). V lost 1 base to trimming and J lost 0 bases, with 6 bases between them. The CDR3 length is 13 residues. CDR1 and CDR2 from the germline V gene are SQVTM and ANQGSEA. In DNA, the CDR3 is TGCAGCGTTGAAGGCAGGGCTAACTATGGCTACACCTTC. Translating gives CSVEGRANYGYTF.

The chain has TRBV5-1 and TRBJ2-5, with 11 bases matching TRBD2. Germline CDR1 reads SGHRS; CDR2 reads YFSETQ. The trim removed 4 bases at V and 4 bases at J, leaving 3 bases unmatched. There are 14 residues in the CDR3. CDR3 sequence (DNA): TGCGCCAGCAGCAAGACTAGCGGGGCAGAGACCCAGTACTTC. This codes for CASSKTSGAETQYF. Together with reference TRBV5-1 and TRBJ2-5, the CDR3 gives the full variable domain: KAGVTQTPRYLIKTRGQQVTLSCSPISGHRSVSWYQQTPGQGLQFLFEYFSETQRNKGNFPGRFSGRQFSNSRSEMNVSTLELGDSALYLCASSKTSGAETQYFGPGTRLLVL.

The genes are TRBV4-1 and TRBJ1-2; D remains ambiguous. Trimming took off 0 bases at V and 4 bases at J, with 18 bases between the two ends. The CDR3 consists of 17 residues. The germline CDR1 and CDR2 sequences are MGHRA and YSYEKL. CDR3 residues: CASSQDNVGWAGYGYTF. CDR3 nucleotides: TGCGCCAGCAGCCAAGATAACGTAGGTTGGGCAGGCTATGGCTACACCTTC.

The V call is TRBV7-9, the J call TRBJ2-1; 12 bases are shared with TRBD2. The CDR3 is 16 amino acids. Trimming cost V 5 bases and J 0 bases; bases outside gene matches: 2. From germline, CDR1 is SEHNR and CDR2 FQNEAQ (reference sequence). CDR3 protein: CASSRTSGNSYNEQFF. The CDR3 bases are TGTGCCAGCAGCCGGACTAGCGGGAACTCCTACAATGAGCAGTTCTTC.

This chain joins TRBV6-5 and TRBJ2-5, with D tentatively TRBD1 (7 bases). V was trimmed by 2 bases and J by 4 bases, leaving 14 bases between them. The germline V gene has CDR1 MNHEY and CDR2 SVGAGI. The CDR3 sequence is 15 residues long. In DNA, the CDR3 is TGTGCCAGCAGTTACCAGGGGGGCCCTCCAGAGACCCAGTACTTC. Residues: CASSYQGGPPETQYF.

Notes on this clone: One end of the junction is discordant with germline, which a read error may explain. The rearrangement joins TRBV7-7 to TRBJ2-2; D gene uncertain. In germline, CDR1 is SSHAT, CDR2 FNYEAQ (reference sequence). The CDR3 length is 15 residues. The CDR3 bases are TGTGCTAGCAGCTTAGCCTCCGCGAACACCGGGGAGCTGTTTTTT. This encodes CASSLASANTGELFF.

The chain carries TRBV4-1 and TRBJ2-3; maybe TRBD1 (6 bases). The CDR3 spans 15 residues. Germline assignment: CDR1 MGHRA and CDR2 YSYEKL. Trimming stripped 7 bases from V and 2 bases from J, with 16 bases between. The chain's CDR3 is CASTWGRGATDTQYF. CDR3 in DNA: TGCGCCAGCACGTGGGGCAGGGGAGCCACAGATACGCAGTATTTT.

V usage is TRBV10-2 and J usage is TRBJ2-7; D is perhaps TRBD2 (5 bases). The length of the CDR3 is 13 residues. Germline values: CDR1 WSHSY, CDR2 SAAADI. The germline V and J ends were trimmed by 3 bases and 7 bases, with 13 bases remaining between them. The CDR3 nucleotides are TGCGCCAGCAGTGATCTAACAGCGGCGGAGCAGTACTTC. This translates into CASSDLTAAEQYF.

The chain uses TRBV10-1 and TRBJ1-1; 11 bases are shared with TRBD1. Germline V gives CDR1 WNHNN, CDR2 SYGVQD (reference sequence). CDR3 size: 12 residues. Trimming cost V 6 bases and J 10 bases; bases outside gene matches: 4. The DNA for the CDR3 is TGCGCCAGCAGCCAGGACAGGGGGCGAGCTTTCTTT. Translation gives CASSQDRGRAFF.

The chain couples TRBV19 to TRBJ2-1, with 12 bases identical to TRBD2. From germline, CDR1 is LNHDA and CDR2 SQIVND (reference sequence). With V trimmed by 5 bases and J by 7 bases, 6 bases remained unmatched. The CDR3 sequence is 15 residues long. CDR3: CASSPRLAGANEQFF. The DNA for the CDR3 is TGTGCCAGTAGTCCTCGACTAGCGGGAGCTAATGAGCAGTTCTTC.

The chain combines TRBV7-9 with TRBJ1-1; the D is unclear. This CDR3 is built from 11 residues. CDR1 is SEHNR, CDR2 FQNEAQ, per germline (reference sequence). The V end lost 5 bases, the J end lost 8 bases, and 9 bases lay between the germline ends. The CDR3 nucleotides read TGTGCCAGCAGCCCGGGGAGGGAAGCTTTCTTT. Protein: CASSPGREAFF. The complete variable domain, with remaining parts taken from reference TRBV7-9 and TRBJ1-1, reads DTGVSQNPRHKITKRGQNVTFRCDPISEHNRLYWYRQTLGQGPEFLTYFQNEAQLEKSRLLSDRFSAERPKGSFSTLEIQRTEQGDSAMYLCASSPGREAFFGQGTRLTVV.

The rearrangement uses TRBV30 and TRBJ2-5; D is perhaps TRBD2 (5 bases). V was cut by 1 base and J by 4 bases, with 10 bases left in between. The germline V gene encodes CDR1 GTSNPN and CDR2 SVGIG (reference sequence). This CDR3 is 13 amino acids long. CDR3 amino acids: CAWSGSAVETQYF. The CDR3 bases are TGTGCCTGGAGTGGATCAGCGGTAGAGACCCAGTACTTC.

Only one count was recorded for this clone. The CDR3 coding sequence is TGTGCCAGCAGTGGTATCTCCCCGGCGGGGGAAAAACTGTTTTTT. Translation: CASSGISPAGEKLFF. The rearrangement uses TRBV2 and TRBJ1-4; D remains unclear. The length of the CDR3 is 15 residues. Germline V gives CDR1 SNHLY, CDR2 FYNNEI. The V end lost 4 bases, the J end lost 8 bases, and 17 bases lay between the germline ends.

The V call is TRBV4-2, the J call TRBJ2-1; TRBD2 matches at 9 bases. V lost 5 bases to trimming and J lost 8 bases; unmatched junction nucleotides: 7. The CDR3 covers 14 residues. The germline gives CDR1 LGHNA, CDR2 YNFKEQ. The CDR3 loop is CASSAPGLAHEQFF. CDR3 DNA: TGTGCCAGCAGCGCCCCGGGACTAGCCCATGAGCAGTTCTTC.

The chain joins TRBV27 to TRBJ1-4, with 9 bases fitting TRBD1. The CDR3 extends over 13 amino acids. Germline V gives CDR1 MNHEY, CDR2 SMNVEV (reference sequence). J was trimmed by 4 bases and V by 9 bases; bases with no gene match: 3. The CDR3 coding sequence is TGTGCCAGGTCGGACAGGGGTAATGAAAAACTGTTTTTT. Amino acids: CARSDRGNEKLFF.

The V call is TRBV29-1, the J call TRBJ1-1; 7 positions match TRBD1. The CDR3 is 14 amino acids. Per germline, CDR1 SQVTM and CDR2 ANQGSEA. Trimming at V came to 0 bases and at J to 7 bases, leaving 8 bases not matched to a gene. Written as DNA, the CDR3 is TGCAGCGTTGAAGATCTGAGAACAGGGGTTGAAGCTTTCTTT. Translated: CSVEDLRTGVEAFF.